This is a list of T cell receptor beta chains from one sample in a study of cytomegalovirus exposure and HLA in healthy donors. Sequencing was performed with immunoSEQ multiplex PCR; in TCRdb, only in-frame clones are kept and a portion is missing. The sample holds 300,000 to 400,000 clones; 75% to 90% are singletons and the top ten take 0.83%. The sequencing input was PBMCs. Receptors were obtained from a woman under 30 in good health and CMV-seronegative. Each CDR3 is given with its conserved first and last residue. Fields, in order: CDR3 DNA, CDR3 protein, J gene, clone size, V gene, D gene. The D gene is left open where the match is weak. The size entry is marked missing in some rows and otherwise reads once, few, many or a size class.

DNA: TGTGCCAGCAGCTTGCGAGGGAACCAGCCCCAGCATTTT
CDR3: CASSLRGNQPQHF
J: TRBJ1-5
size: -
V: TRBV11-2
D: -

DNA: TGTGCCAGCAGTGAAGAGGGACTGATTAACACTGAAGCTTTCTTT
CDR3: CASSEEGLINTEAFF
J: TRBJ1-1
size: -
V: TRBV2
D: -

DNA: TGTGCCAGCAGATCCAGGGGGACTGAAGCTTTCTTT
CDR3: CASRSRGTEAFF
J: TRBJ1-1
size: few
V: TRBV28
D: TRBD1

DNA: TGTGCCAGCAGCGTAGGAGGCACCTACTACGAGCAGTACTTC
CDR3: CASSVGGTYYEQYF
J: TRBJ2-7
size: -
V: TRBV9
D: -

DNA: TGTGCCAGCAGCAGGGGGGAAAAACTGTTTTTT
CDR3: CASSRGEKLFF
J: TRBJ1-4
size: -
V: TRBV6-5
D: TRBD1

DNA: TGTGCCAGCAGCTCCTACCCTTCCCTGACAGGACTCTCCTACAATGAGCAGTTCTTC
CDR3: CASSSYPSLTGLSYNEQFF
J: TRBJ2-1
size: -
V: TRBV7-9
D: -

DNA: TGCGCCAGCAGCCAAGATGGTGTAAGGGAGGCGGACACCATATATTTT
CDR3: CASSQDGVREADTIYF
J: TRBJ1-3
size: -
V: TRBV4-1
D: -

DNA: TGTGCCAGTAGTCCAAGACAGGGACCCTACGAGCAGTACTTC
CDR3: CASSPRQGPYEQYF
J: TRBJ2-7
size: -
V: TRBV19
D: TRBD1

DNA: TGTGCCACCAGCAGAGGGGGTAGCGGGGAAGAGACCCAGTACTTC
CDR3: CATSRGGSGEETQYF
J: TRBJ2-5
size: -
V: TRBV15
D: TRBD2

DNA: TGTGCCAGCAGCTTAAACAGGGCCCATGAAAAACTGTTTTTT
CDR3: CASSLNRAHEKLFF
J: TRBJ1-4
size: -
V: TRBV7-8
D: -

DNA: TGTGCCTGGAGTGTACTGGGCAGGGTGATCCCCACTGAAGCTTTCTTT
CDR3: CAWSVLGRVIPTEAFF
J: TRBJ1-1
size: -
V: TRBV30
D: -

DNA: TGTGCCAGCAGCCCCAACGGTAGGGATGGAGGCTACGAGCAGTACTTC
CDR3: CASSPNGRDGGYEQYF
J: TRBJ2-7
size: -
V: TRBV7-8
D: -

DNA: TGTGCCACCACCGGGGGACAGTTCTATGGCTACACCTTC
CDR3: CATTGGQFYGYTF
J: TRBJ1-2
size: -
V: TRBV28
D: TRBD1

DNA: TGTGCCAGCACCTCTGAAGCATCATCCTACAATGAGCAGTTCTTC
CDR3: CASTSEASSYNEQFF
J: TRBJ2-1
size: -
V: TRBV13
D: -

DNA: TGCGCCAGCAGCTGGGTTCAGGGGATGAACACTGAAGCTTTCTTT
CDR3: CASSWVQGMNTEAFF
J: TRBJ1-1
size: -
V: TRBV5-1
D: -

DNA: TGTGCCAGCAGTGAAGCGGCGGGACAGGGCTTGTATGGCTACACCTTC
CDR3: CASSEAAGQGLYGYTF
J: TRBJ1-2
size: once
V: TRBV6-1
D: TRBD1

DNA: TGTGCCTGGAAGGGACTAGCGGGATTGAATGAGCAGTTCTTC
CDR3: CAWKGLAGLNEQFF
J: TRBJ2-1
size: -
V: TRBV30
D: TRBD2

DNA: TGTGCCAGCAGCCCCACCGGCTACGAGCAGTACTTC
CDR3: CASSPTGYEQYF
J: TRBJ2-7
size: -
V: TRBV27
D: -

DNA: TGTGCCTATTCGTGGGGGGATGAAAAACTGTTTTTT
CDR3: CAYSWGDEKLFF
J: TRBJ1-4
size: -
V: TRBV30
D: -

DNA: TGTGCCAGCAGTTATTCAGGGTTTTCTGATCAGCCCCAGCATTTT
CDR3: CASSYSGFSDQPQHF
J: TRBJ1-5
size: -
V: TRBV6-5
D: -

DNA: TGTGCCAGCAGTTCTGTCCCGGGACAGGGTTTCGGGGGCTACACCTTC
CDR3: CASSSVPGQGFGGYTF
J: TRBJ1-2
size: -
V: TRBV6-5
D: TRBD1

DNA: TGCGCCAGCAGGGAGGGCCAGGTCTCCTACGAGCAGTACTTC
CDR3: CASREGQVSYEQYF
J: TRBJ2-7
size: -
V: TRBV5-1
D: -

DNA: TGTGCCAGCAGCCACAGGGGAGATTACACCGGGGAGCTGTTTTTT
CDR3: CASSHRGDYTGELFF
J: TRBJ2-2
size: -
V: TRBV7-9
D: TRBD1

DNA: TGTGCCAGCAGTTATGGAGCAGGGGGCCTGAACACTGAAGCTTTCTTT
CDR3: CASSYGAGGLNTEAFF
J: TRBJ1-1
size: -
V: TRBV6-5
D: TRBD1

DNA: TGTGCCAGCACCTCAATGGTACCCGACGACAGGGGGAACTATGGCTACACCTTC
CDR3: CASTSMVPDDRGNYGYTF
J: TRBJ1-2
size: -
V: TRBV5-6
D: TRBD1

DNA: TGTGCCAGCAGCATACCCGCTGGACAGAAAGCCCTTGGATCTCCAGACTACGAGCAGTACTTC
CDR3: CASSIPAGQKALGSPDYEQYF
J: TRBJ2-7
size: -
V: TRBV9
D: -

DNA: TGTGCCAGCAGCTTAGGGGGAGGCGCGAACATTCAGTACTTC
CDR3: CASSLGGGANIQYF
J: TRBJ2-4
size: -
V: TRBV7-6
D: -

DNA: TGTGCCAGCAGACTCCGCGCCGGACTAGCGGGAGGCGAGCAGTACTTC
CDR3: CASRLRAGLAGGEQYF
J: TRBJ2-7
size: -
V: TRBV27
D: TRBD2

DNA: TGTGCCAGCAGTTCCTTCCAGGGGAGAGAGACCCAGTACTTC
CDR3: CASSSFQGRETQYF
J: TRBJ2-5
size: -
V: TRBV28
D: -

DNA: TGTGCCAGCAGCCTTATATACGAGCAGTACTTC
CDR3: CASSLIYEQYF
J: TRBJ2-7
size: -
V: TRBV11-2
D: -

DNA: TGCGCCAGCAGGGGCTCCGCGTCCACAGATACGCAGTATTTT
CDR3: CASRGSASTDTQYF
J: TRBJ2-3
size: -
V: TRBV5-1
D: -

DNA: TGCAGCGTGGAAGCTAGCGGGGCAAACACCGGGGAGCTGTTTTTT
CDR3: CSVEASGANTGELFF
J: TRBJ2-2
size: -
V: TRBV29-1
D: TRBD2

DNA: TGTGCCAGCTCACAGACCCGGACTAGCGGGAGCTACGAGCAGTACTTC
CDR3: CASSQTRTSGSYEQYF
J: TRBJ2-7
size: -
V: TRBV18
D: TRBD2

DNA: TGTGCCAGCAGTTTAAGCTCGGGGTTACCGAATGAGCAGTTCTTC
CDR3: CASSLSSGLPNEQFF
J: TRBJ2-1
size: once
V: TRBV27
D: -

DNA: TGTGCCAGCAGCCTACCCGGACAGGCCACTGAAGCTTTCTTT
CDR3: CASSLPGQATEAFF
J: TRBJ1-1
size: -
V: TRBV7-6
D: TRBD1

DNA: TGTGCCAGCAGCCCTTGGACAGGTATAAGCACAGATACGCAGTATTTT
CDR3: CASSPWTGISTDTQYF
J: TRBJ2-3
size: few
V: TRBV11-2
D: TRBD1

DNA: TGTGCCAGCAGCCTTAATCCTAGAACAGATACGCAGTATTTT
CDR3: CASSLNPRTDTQYF
J: TRBJ2-3
size: -
V: TRBV5-5
D: -

DNA: TGTGCCAACCCAAAAGCCGGGACAGGGAGCTACAATGAGCAGTTCTTC
CDR3: CANPKAGTGSYNEQFF
J: TRBJ2-1
size: -
V: TRBV2
D: TRBD1

DNA: TGTGCCAGCAGCTTAGGGCGGACACCCGGGGGTACTGAAGCTTTCTTT
CDR3: CASSLGRTPGGTEAFF
J: TRBJ1-1
size: -
V: TRBV7-8
D: -

DNA: TGTGCCAGCAGTGATACGGACAGGGGGTGGGAGACCCAGTACTTC
CDR3: CASSDTDRGWETQYF
J: TRBJ2-5
size: -
V: TRBV6-1
D: TRBD1

DNA: TGTGCCAGCAGCTTGGTAGCGGGAGAGGGCCCCCTCGAGCAGTACTTC
CDR3: CASSLVAGEGPLEQYF
J: TRBJ2-7
size: once
V: TRBV7-2
D: TRBD2

DNA: TGTGCCAGCAGTGAATTCGAGCGGGAGGGGGCTTGGGAAGAGACCCAGTACTTC
CDR3: CASSEFEREGAWEETQYF
J: TRBJ2-5
size: once
V: TRBV6-1
D: TRBD2

DNA: TGTGCCAGCAGCTTGCCTCAGGGAGGATTGAGGGATACGCAGTATTTT
CDR3: CASSLPQGGLRDTQYF
J: TRBJ2-3
size: -
V: TRBV5-6
D: -

DNA: TGTGCCAGAAGTCCAAGCGGCAGGAGCACAGATACGCAGTATTTT
CDR3: CARSPSGRSTDTQYF
J: TRBJ2-3
size: -
V: TRBV6-5
D: -

DNA: TGTGCCAGCAGCGCCCCCACGGGGACTGAAGCTTTCTTT
CDR3: CASSAPTGTEAFF
J: TRBJ1-1
size: -
V: TRBV7-9
D: -

DNA: TGTGCCAGCGGAGCTAAGCAGTACTTC
CDR3: CASGAKQYF
J: TRBJ2-7
size: -
V: TRBV6-5
D: -

DNA: TGTGCCAGCAGCTTAGCTGACAGGGGCCGCCATTCTGGAAACACCATATATTTT
CDR3: CASSLADRGRHSGNTIYF
J: TRBJ1-3
size: -
V: TRBV11-2
D: TRBD1

DNA: TGTGCCAGCACCCCTAGCGGGAGGGCCTACAATGAGCAGTTCTTC
CDR3: CASTPSGRAYNEQFF
J: TRBJ2-1
size: -
V: TRBV25-1
D: TRBD2

DNA: TGTGCCAGCAGCCCCGGGACTAGCGAGGGAGAGACCCAGTACTTC
CDR3: CASSPGTSEGETQYF
J: TRBJ2-5
size: -
V: TRBV5-4
D: TRBD2

DNA: TGTGCCAGCTCGCGGCGCAATCAGCCCCAGCATTTT
CDR3: CASSRRNQPQHF
J: TRBJ1-5
size: -
V: TRBV2
D: -

DNA: TGTGCCAGCAGCTCTGACACGAACACTGAAGCTTTCTTT
CDR3: CASSSDTNTEAFF
J: TRBJ1-1
size: -
V: TRBV7-6
D: -

DNA: TGTGCCAGCAGTGAAGCGCAACTCTCTGGAAACACCATATATTTT
CDR3: CASSEAQLSGNTIYF
J: TRBJ1-3
size: once
V: TRBV6-1
D: -

DNA: TGTGCCAGCAGTCTGCAGCGGAATGAGCAGTTCTTC
CDR3: CASSLQRNEQFF
J: TRBJ2-1
size: -
V: TRBV6-6
D: -

DNA: TGTGCCAGCAGCTCCCCGGGGACTAGAGTCTACGAGCAGTACTTC
CDR3: CASSSPGTRVYEQYF
J: TRBJ2-7
size: -
V: TRBV7-9
D: TRBD2

DNA: TGTGCCAGCAGTCTTGGGACTAGCGCTTACGGTAACAATGAGCAGTTCTTC
CDR3: CASSLGTSAYGNNEQFF
J: TRBJ2-1
size: -
V: TRBV2
D: TRBD2

DNA: TGTGCCAGCAACTACTTGACAGGGGGAGAGACCCAGTACTTC
CDR3: CASNYLTGGETQYF
J: TRBJ2-5
size: -
V: TRBV11-2
D: TRBD1

DNA: TGTGCCAGCAGCTTCACGGTGGGAGGCTCAGGGACCTACAATGAGCAGTTCTTC
CDR3: CASSFTVGGSGTYNEQFF
J: TRBJ2-1
size: -
V: TRBV11-2
D: -

DNA: TGCAGCGTTGAGGAGGGACGGACTGAAGCTTTCTTT
CDR3: CSVEEGRTEAFF
J: TRBJ1-1
size: few
V: TRBV29-1
D: -